The subject of this entry is one T cell receptor beta chain. Its antigen remains unidentified. The germline CDR1 and CDR2 sequences are SGHTA and FQGNSA. The CDR3 spans 14 residues. The germline V and J ends were trimmed by 0 bases and 7 bases, with 10 bases remaining between them. This sample is drawn from a study of shared clonotypes between healthy human individuals. Sequencing used immunoSEQ multiplex PCR; TCRdb keeps in-frame clones, though not all of them. Of roughly 1,500,000 clones listed, around 98.5% are singletons. Findings of the study overall: Sorted-subset sequencing, rarefaction showed, was incomplete despite large depth. A reduction in generation probabilities was seen for non-shared clonotypes relative to those shared by all four donors.

Partitioning of CD4+ cells yielded a CD45RA+ naive subset and a CD45RA-negative memory subset. The sample consisted of naive CD4+ T cells sorted from blood. Stated subset: CD45RA+ positively selected. The receptor was isolated from a man younger than 40 in good health. The chain has TRBV7-2 and TRBJ2-1; D is unclear. Written as DNA, the CDR3 is TGTGCCAGCAGCTTAGCCGAGATGGCTAATGAGCAGTTCTTC. Protein product: CASSLAEMANEQFF.